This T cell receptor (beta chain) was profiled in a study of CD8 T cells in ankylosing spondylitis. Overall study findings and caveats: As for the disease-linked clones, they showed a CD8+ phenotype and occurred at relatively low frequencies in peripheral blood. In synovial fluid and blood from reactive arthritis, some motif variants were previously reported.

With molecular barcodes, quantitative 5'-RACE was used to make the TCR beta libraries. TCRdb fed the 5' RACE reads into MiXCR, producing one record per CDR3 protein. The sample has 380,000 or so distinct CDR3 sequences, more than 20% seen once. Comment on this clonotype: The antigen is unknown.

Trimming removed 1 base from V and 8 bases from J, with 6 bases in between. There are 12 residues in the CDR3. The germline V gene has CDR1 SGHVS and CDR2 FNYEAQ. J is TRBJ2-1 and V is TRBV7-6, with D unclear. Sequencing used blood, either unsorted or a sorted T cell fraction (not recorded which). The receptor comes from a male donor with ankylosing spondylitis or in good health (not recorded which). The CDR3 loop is CASSLESHEQFF. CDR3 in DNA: TGTGCCAGCAGCTTAGAGTCCCATGAGCAGTTCTTC.